What follows is one T cell receptor (beta chain) and its context. Germline V gene data show CDR1 as KGHSH and CDR2 as LQKENI. There are 14 residues in the CDR3. Trimming left V 6 bases short and J 6 bases short, with 17 bases between. This sample stems from a study of blood T cell repertoires in COVID-19. On the study more broadly: Samples of COVID-19 (acute and convalescent) were obtained from the United States, Italy and Spain. In each case, the material was cDNA or gDNA derived from T cells, B-cell-depleted T cells, or PBMCs.

Original methodology: Amplified reference gene primers provided the basis for estimating nucleated cell counts. TCRdb's copy holds only in-frame clones and misses some; the assay was immunoSEQ multiplex PCR. The V and J calls and clone size come from that table; D and trimming were worked out from the DNA. Among roughly 180,000 clones listed, around 76% were seen once. Material for sequencing was peripheral blood. This receptor was obtained from a woman between 50 and 59 years old with active or convalescent COVID-19. The chain is built from TRBV18 and TRBJ1-2, with D unresolved. The CDR3 reads CASSDQQPRDGYTF. The CDR3 DNA is TGTGCCAGCTCTGACCAACAGCCGAGAGATGGCTACACCTTC.